This TCR beta chain derives from a study of CD8+CD57+ T cells in acquired aplastic anemia. Study in general: Sorting CD4+ and CD8+ cells gave DNA averaging about 3.2 ug. Mean read depth for CD4+ cells from healthy donors was around 11 million.

Trimming shortened V by 5 bases and J by 10 bases, and 12 bases separated the two germline ends. The length of the CDR3 is 13 residues. Germline V gives CDR1 SEHNR, CDR2 FQNEAQ (reference sequence). Genomic DNA templated the TCR beta VDJ and CDR3 profiling. TCRdb analysed the reads with MiXCR anew, one entry per CDR3 protein. The repertoire holds around 50,000 distinct CDR3 sequences, about three quarters seen once, with 30% to 40% in the top ten. With respect to this clonotype: Antigen unknown.

General study points: CD8+ Simpson's diversity did not differ significantly between patients and controls. Patients and controls shared some 30 CD8+ CDR3 sequences, highly expressed in patients.

This receptor was obtained from a human donor in good health, serving as a control. The V gene is TRBV7-9, the J gene TRBJ1-6; D is unclear. The sequenced sample consisted of sorted CD4+, CD8+, or CD8+CD57+ T cells (not recorded which) from PBMCs. The CDR3 sequence is CASSTPVESPLHF. As DNA, the CDR3 is TGTGCCAGCAGCACCCCGGTTGAGTCACCCCTCCACTTT.